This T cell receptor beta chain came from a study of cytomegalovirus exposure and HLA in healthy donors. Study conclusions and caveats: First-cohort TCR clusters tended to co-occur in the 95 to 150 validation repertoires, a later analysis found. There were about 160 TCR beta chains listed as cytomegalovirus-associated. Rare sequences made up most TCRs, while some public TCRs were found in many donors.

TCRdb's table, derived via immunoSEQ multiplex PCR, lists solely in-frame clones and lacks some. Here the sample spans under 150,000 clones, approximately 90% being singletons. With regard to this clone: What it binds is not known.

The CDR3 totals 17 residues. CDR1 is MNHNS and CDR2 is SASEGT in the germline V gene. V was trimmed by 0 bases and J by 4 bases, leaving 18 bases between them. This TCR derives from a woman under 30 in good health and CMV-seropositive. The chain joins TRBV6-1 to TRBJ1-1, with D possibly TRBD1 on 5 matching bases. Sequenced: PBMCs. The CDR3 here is CASSEALGRGLGTEAFF. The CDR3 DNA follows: TGTGCCAGCAGTGAAGCGCTGGGACGGGGACTTGGCACTGAAGCTTTCTTT.